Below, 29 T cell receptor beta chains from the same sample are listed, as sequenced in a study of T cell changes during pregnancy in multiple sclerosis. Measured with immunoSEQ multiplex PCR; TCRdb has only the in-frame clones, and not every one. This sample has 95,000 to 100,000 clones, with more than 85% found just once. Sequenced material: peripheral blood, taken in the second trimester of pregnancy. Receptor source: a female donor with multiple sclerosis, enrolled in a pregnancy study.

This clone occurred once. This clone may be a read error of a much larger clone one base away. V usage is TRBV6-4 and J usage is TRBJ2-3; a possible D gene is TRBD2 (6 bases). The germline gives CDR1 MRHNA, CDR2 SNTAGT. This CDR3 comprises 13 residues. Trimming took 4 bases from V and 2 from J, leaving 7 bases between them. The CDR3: CASSAGATDTQYF. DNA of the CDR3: TGTGCCAGCAGTGCGGGAGCCACAGATACGCAGTATTTT.

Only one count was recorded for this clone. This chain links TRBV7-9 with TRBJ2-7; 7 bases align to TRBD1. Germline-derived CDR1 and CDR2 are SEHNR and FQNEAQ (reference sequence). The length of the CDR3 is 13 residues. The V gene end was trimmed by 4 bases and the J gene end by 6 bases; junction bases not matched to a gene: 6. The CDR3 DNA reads TGTGCCAGCAGCTCGACAGGGAAGGGCGAGCAGTACTTC. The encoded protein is CASSSTGKGEQYF.

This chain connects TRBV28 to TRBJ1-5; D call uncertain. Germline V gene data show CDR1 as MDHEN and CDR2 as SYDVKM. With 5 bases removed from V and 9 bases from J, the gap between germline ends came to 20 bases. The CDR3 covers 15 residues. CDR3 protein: CASSKTNRSLRPQHF. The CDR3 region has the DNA TGTGCCAGCAGTAAAACCAACCGATCCCTGAGGCCCCAGCATTTT.

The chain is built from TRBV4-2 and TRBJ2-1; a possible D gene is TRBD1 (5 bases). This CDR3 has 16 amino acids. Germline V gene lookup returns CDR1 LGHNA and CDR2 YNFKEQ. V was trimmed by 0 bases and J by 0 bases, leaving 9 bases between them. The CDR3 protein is CASSQDADSSYNEQFF. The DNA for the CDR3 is TGTGCCAGCAGCCAAGATGCCGACAGCTCCTACAATGAGCAGTTCTTC.

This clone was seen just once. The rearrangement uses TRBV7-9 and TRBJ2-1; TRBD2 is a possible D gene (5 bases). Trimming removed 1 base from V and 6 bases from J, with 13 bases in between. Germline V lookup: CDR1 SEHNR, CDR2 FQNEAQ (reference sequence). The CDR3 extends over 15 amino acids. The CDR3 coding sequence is TGTGCCAGCAGCTTAGTGGCGGGTTCTGTCAATGAGCAGTTCTTC. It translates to CASSLVAGSVNEQFF.

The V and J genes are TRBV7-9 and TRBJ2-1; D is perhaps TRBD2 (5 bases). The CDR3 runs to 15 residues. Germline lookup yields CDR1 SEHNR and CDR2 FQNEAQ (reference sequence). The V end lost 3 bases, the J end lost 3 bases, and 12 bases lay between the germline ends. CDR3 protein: CASSLVGAFYNEQFF. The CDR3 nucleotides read TGTGCCAGCAGCTTGGTGGGAGCTTTCTACAATGAGCAGTTCTTC.

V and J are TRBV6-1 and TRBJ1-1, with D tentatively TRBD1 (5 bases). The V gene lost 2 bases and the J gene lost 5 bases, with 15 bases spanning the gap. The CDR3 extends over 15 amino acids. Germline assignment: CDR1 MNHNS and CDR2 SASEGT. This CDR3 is CASSEKWGERTEAFF. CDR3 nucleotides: TGTGCCAGCAGTGAAAAGTGGGGGGAGAGAACTGAAGCTTTCTTT.

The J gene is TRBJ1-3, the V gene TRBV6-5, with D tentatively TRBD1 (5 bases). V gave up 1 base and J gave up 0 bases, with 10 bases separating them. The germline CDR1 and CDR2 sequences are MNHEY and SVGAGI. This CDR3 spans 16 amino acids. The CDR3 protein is CASSYFAGNSGNTIYF. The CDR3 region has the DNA TGTGCCAGCAGTTACTTTGCAGGGAACTCTGGAAACACCATATATTTT.

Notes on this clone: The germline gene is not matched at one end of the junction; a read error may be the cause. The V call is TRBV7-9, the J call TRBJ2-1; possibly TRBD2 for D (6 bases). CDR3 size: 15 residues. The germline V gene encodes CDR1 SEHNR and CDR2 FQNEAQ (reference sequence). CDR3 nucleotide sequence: TGTGCCAGCAGCGGAGGGGAGCTGCGTTACAGTGAGCAGTTCTTC. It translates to CASSGGELRYSEQFF.

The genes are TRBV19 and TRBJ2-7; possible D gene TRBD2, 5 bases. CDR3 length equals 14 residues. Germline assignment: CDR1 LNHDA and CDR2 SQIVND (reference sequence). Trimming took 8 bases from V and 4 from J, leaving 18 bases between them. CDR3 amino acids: CASSAASGAYEQYF. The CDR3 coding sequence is TGTGCCAGTTCAGCGGCGTCAGGAGCTTACGAGCAGTACTTC.

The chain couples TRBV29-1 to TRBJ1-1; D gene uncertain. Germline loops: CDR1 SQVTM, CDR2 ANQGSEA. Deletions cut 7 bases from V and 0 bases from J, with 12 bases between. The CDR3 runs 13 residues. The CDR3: CSAVLRLNTEAFF. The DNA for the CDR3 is TGCAGCGCGGTTCTGCGCCTGAACACTGAAGCTTTCTTT.

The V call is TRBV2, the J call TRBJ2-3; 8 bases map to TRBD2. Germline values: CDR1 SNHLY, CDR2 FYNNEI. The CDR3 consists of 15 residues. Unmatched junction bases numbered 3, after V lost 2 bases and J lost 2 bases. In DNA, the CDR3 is TGTGCCAGCAGTGAACCTAGCGGGTTCACAGATACGCAGTATTTT. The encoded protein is CASSEPSGFTDTQYF.

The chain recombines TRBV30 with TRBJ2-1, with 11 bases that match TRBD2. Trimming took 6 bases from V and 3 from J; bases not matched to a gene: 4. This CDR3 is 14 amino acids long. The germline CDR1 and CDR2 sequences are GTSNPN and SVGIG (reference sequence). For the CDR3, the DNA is TGTGCCTGTCTTGGACTAGCGGGCTACAATGAGCAGTTCTTC. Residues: CACLGLAGYNEQFF.

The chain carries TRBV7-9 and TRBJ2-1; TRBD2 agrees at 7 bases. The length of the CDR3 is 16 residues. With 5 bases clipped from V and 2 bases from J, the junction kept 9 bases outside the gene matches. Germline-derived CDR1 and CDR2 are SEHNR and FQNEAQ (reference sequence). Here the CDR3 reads CASSPLGGRTYNEQFF. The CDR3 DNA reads TGTGCCAGCAGCCCCCTCGGGGGGAGAACCTACAATGAGCAGTTCTTC.

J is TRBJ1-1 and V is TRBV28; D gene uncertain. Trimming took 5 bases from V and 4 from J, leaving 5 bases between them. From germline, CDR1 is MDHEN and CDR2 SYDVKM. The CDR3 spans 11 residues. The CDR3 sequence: CASSVGTEAFF. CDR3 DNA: TGTGCCAGCAGTGTCGGCACTGAAGCTTTCTTT.

The CDR3 here is CSVDPTGVGNTIYF. The CDR3 nucleotides read TGCAGCGTTGACCCCACAGGGGTTGGAAACACCATATATTTT. This sequence joins TRBV29-1 and TRBJ1-3; 7 bases are shared with TRBD1. Trimming took 3 bases from V and 3 from J; bases not matched to a gene: 5. There are 14 residues in the CDR3. The germline V gene encodes CDR1 SQVTM and CDR2 ANQGSEA.

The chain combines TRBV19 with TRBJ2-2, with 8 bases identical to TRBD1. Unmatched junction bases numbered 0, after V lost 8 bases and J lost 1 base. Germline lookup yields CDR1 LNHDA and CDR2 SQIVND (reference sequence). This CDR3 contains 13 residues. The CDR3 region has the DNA TGTGCCAGTGGGACAGGGAACACCGGGGAGCTGTTTTTT. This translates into CASGTGNTGELFF. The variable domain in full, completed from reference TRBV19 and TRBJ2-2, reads DGGITQSPKYLFRKEGQNVTLSCEQNLNHDAMYWYRQDPGQGLRLIYYSQIVNDFQKGDIAEGYSVSREKKESFPLTVTSAQKNPTAFYLCASGTGNTGELFFGEGSRLTVL.

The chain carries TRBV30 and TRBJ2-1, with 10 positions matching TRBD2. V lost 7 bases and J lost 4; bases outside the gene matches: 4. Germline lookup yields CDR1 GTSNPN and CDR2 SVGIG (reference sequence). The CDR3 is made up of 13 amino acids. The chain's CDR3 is CASEREGYNEQFF. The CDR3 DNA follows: TGTGCCTCGGAGCGGGAGGGATACAATGAGCAGTTCTTC. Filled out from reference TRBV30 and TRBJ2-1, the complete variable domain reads SQTIHQWPATLVQPVGSPLSLECTVEGTSNPNLYWYRQAAGRGLQLLFYSVGIGQISSEVPQNLSASRPQDRQFILSSKKLLLSDSGFYLCASEREGYNEQFFGPGTRLTVL.

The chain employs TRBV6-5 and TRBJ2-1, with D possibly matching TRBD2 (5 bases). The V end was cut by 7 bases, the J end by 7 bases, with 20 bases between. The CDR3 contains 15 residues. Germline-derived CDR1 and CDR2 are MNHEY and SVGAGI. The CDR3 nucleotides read TGTGCCAGCACCTACGGACCTGGGGAGCGGAATGAGCAGTTCTTC. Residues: CASTYGPGERNEQFF.

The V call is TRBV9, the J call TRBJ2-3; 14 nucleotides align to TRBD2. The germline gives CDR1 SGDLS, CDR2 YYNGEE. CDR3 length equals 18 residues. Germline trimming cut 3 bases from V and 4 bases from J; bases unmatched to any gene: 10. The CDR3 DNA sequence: TGTGCCAGCAGCGGGAGACTAGCGGGAGGGCCTTCGGCAGATACGCAGTATTTT. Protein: CASSGRLAGGPSADTQYF.

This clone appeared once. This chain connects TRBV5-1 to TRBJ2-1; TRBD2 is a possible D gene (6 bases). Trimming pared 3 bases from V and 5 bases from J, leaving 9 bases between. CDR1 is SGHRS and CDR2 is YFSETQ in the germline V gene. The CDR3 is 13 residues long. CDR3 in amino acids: CASSSWGDNEQFF. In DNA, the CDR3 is TGCGCCAGCAGCTCGTGGGGGGACAATGAGCAGTTCTTC.

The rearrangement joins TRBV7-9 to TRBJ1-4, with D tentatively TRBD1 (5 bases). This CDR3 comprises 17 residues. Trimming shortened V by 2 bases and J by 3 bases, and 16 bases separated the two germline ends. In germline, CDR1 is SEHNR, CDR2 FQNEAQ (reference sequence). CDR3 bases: TGTGCCAGCAGCTTAAAAGATCAGGGATCGGCTAATGAAAAACTGTTTTTT. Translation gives CASSLKDQGSANEKLFF.

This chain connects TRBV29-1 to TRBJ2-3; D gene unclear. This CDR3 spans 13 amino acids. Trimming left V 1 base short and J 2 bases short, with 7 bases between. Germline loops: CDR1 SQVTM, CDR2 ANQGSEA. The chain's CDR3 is CSVEGRFTDTQYF. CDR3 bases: TGCAGCGTTGAAGGGAGATTCACAGATACGCAGTATTTT.

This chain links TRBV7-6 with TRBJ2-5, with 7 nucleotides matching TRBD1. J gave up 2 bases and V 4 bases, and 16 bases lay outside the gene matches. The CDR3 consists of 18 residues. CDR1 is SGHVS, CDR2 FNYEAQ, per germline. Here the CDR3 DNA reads TGTGCCAGCAGCTCCCAACAGGGGTCCTACCGGTATCAAGAGACCCAGTACTTC. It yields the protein CASSSQQGSYRYQETQYF.

The CDR3 loop is CATHQGAGETQYF. CDR3 DNA: TGTGCCACTCATCAGGGGGCGGGTGAGACCCAGTACTTC. The rearrangement joins TRBV15 to TRBJ2-5; 8 bases are a match to TRBD1. The CDR3 is 13 residues long. Germline assignment: CDR1 LNHNV and CDR2 YYDKDF (reference sequence). Trimming removed 9 bases from V and 5 bases from J; junction bases left unmatched: 8.

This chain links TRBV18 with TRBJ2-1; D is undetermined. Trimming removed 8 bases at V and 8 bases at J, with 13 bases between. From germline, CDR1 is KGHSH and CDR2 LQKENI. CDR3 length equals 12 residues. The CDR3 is CASPVESDEQFF. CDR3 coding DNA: TGTGCCAGCCCCGTTGAAAGCGATGAGCAGTTCTTC.

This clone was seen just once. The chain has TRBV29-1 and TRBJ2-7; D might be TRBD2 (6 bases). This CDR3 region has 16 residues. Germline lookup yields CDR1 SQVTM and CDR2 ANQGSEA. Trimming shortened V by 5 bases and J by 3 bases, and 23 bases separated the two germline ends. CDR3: CSVSASVSGGIYEQYF. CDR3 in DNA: TGCAGCGTTAGCGCTAGCGTGAGCGGCGGGATCTACGAGCAGTACTTC.

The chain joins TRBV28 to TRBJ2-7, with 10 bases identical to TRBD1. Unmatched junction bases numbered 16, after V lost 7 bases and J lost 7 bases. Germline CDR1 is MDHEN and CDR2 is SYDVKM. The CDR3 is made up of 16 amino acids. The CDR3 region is CASTKDNRDRGLEQYF. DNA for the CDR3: TGTGCCAGCACCAAAGACAACCGGGACAGGGGTCTGGAGCAGTACTTC.

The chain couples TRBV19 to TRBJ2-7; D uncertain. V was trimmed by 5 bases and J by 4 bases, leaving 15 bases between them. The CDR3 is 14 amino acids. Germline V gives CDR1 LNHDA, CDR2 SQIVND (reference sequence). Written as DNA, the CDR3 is TGTGCCAGTAGTGAGGCGCGACTCGGTTACGAGCAGTACTTC. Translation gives CASSEARLGYEQYF.